These 3 T cell receptor beta chains share one sample of origin, sequenced in a study of blood T cell repertoires in COVID-19. Generated by immunoSEQ multiplex PCR, the TCRdb table keeps only in-frame clones and is missing some. In the table there are 160,000 or so clones, roughly 90% of which are singletons. Material: peripheral blood. These receptors all come from a man aged 60-69 years with acute or convalescent COVID-19.

This chain links TRBV5-5 with TRBJ2-7; 8 nucleotides line up with TRBD2. J gave up 1 base and V 1 base, and 1 base lay outside the gene matches. This CDR3 is 14 amino acids long. Per the germline V gene, CDR1 is SGHKS and CDR2 is YYEKEE (reference sequence). CDR3 DNA: TGTGCCAGCAGCTTGCAGCGGGGGTCCTACGAGCAGTACTTC. This codes for CASSLQRGSYEQYF.

The chain is built from TRBV19 and TRBJ1-5, with D possibly being TRBD1 (5 bases). The CDR3 is made up of 16 amino acids. The germline gives CDR1 LNHDA, CDR2 SQIVND (reference sequence). V was trimmed by 10 bases and J by 3 bases, leaving 22 bases between them. The CDR3 is CATRPDNRGINQPQHF. The CDR3 DNA reads as TGTGCCACCAGGCCAGATAATAGGGGTATCAATCAGCCCCAGCATTTT.

The rearrangement uses TRBV6-5 and TRBJ1-4; 7 bases line up with TRBD1. Germline-derived CDR1 and CDR2 are MNHEY and SVGAGI. The CDR3 has 14 residues. The trim removed 6 bases at V and 4 bases at J, leaving 5 bases unmatched. CDR3 protein: CASRGQLNNEKLFF. The CDR3 coding sequence is TGTGCCAGCAGGGGACAGCTGAATAATGAAAAACTGTTTTTT.